This entry concerns a single TCR beta chain. These data originate in a study of pediatric ulcerative colitis. Only in-frame clones appear in the TCRdb table, and some are missing; sequencing was by immunoSEQ multiplex PCR. The repertoire consists of some 40,000 clones, with roughly 70% occurring once and the leading ten covering over 8.5%. CDR1 and CDR2 from the germline V gene are MGHDK and SYGVNS. This CDR3 comprises 16 residues. Trimming took off 4 bases at V and 3 bases at J, with 18 bases between the two ends. During colonoscopy, one to two rectal pinch biopsies were collected. Sequencing was performed on gut tissue. This chain connects TRBV25-1 to TRBJ1-2; possible D gene TRBD1, 5 bases. This TCR derives from a boy aged 5-17 years with severe ulcerative colitis. The CDR3 DNA reads TGTGCCAGCAGTGGCTCCCTATGGGGACTCGACTATGGCTACACCTTC. It translates to CASSGSLWGLDYGYTF.